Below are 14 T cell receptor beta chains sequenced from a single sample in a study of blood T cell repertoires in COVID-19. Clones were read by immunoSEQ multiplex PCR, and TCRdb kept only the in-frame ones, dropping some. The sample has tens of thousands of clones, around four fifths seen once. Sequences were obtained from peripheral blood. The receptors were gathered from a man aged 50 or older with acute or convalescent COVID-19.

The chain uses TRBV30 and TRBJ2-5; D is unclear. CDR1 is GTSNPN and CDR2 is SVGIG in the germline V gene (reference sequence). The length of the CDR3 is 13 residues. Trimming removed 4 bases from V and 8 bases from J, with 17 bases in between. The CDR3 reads CAWTLERLDTQYF. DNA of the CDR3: TGTGCCTGGACTCTGGAGAGACTTGATACCCAGTACTTC.

CDR3 bases: TGTGCCAGCTCACCTCCGACTAGCGGGGGGGCCACGTATACAGATACGCAGTATTTT. Amino acids: CASSPPTSGGATYTDTQYF. The V gene is TRBV18, the J gene TRBJ2-3; 14 nucleotides match TRBD2. V lost 3 bases to trimming and J lost 3 bases; unmatched junction nucleotides: 11. Germline CDR1 is KGHSH and CDR2 is LQKENI. CDR3 size: 19 residues.

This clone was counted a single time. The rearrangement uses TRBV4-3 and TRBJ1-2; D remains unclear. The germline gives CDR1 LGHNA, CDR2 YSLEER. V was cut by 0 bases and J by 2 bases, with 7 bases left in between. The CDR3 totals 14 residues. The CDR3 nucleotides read TGCGCCAGCAGCCAAGACCCGGGGAACTATGGCTACACCTTC. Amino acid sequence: CASSQDPGNYGYTF.

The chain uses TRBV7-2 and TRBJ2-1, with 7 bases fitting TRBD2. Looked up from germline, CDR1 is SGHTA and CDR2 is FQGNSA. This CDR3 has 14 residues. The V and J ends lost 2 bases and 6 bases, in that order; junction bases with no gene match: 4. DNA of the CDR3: TGTGCCAGCAGCTTAAGCGGGACCGGCAATGAGCAGTTCTTC. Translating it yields CASSLSGTGNEQFF.

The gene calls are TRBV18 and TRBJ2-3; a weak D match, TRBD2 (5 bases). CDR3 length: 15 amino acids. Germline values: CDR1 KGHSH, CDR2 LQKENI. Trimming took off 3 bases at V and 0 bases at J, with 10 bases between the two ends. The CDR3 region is CASSPTRGSTDTQYF. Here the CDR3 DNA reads TGTGCCAGCTCACCCACCCGGGGTAGCACAGATACGCAGTATTTT.

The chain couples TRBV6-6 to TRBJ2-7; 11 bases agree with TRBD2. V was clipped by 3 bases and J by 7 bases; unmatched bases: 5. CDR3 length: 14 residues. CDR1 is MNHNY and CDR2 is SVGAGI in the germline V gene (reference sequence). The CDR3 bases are TGTGCCAGCAGTTATCTACTAGCGGGAGAAGAGCAGTACTTC. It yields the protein CASSYLLAGEEQYF.

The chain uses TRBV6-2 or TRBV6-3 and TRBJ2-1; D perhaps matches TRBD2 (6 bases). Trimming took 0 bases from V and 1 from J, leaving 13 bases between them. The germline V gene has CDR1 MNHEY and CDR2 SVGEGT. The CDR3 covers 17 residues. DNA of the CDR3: TGTGCCAGCAGTTACTCGTGGTCTAGCGTGTCCTACAATGAGCAGTTCTTC. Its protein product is CASSYSWSSVSYNEQFF.

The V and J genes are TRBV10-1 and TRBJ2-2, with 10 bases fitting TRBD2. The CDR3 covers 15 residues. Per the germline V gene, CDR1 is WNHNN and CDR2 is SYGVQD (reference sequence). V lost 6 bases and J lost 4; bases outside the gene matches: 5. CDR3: CASRTSGEPTGELFF. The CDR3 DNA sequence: TGCGCCAGCAGAACTAGCGGGGAGCCCACCGGGGAGCTGTTTTTT.

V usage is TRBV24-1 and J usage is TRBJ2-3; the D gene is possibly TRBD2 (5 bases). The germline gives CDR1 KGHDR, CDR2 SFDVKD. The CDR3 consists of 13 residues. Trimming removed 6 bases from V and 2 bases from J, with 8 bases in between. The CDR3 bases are TGTGCCACCAGTCCTAGCAACACAGATACGCAGTATTTT. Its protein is CATSPSNTDTQYF.

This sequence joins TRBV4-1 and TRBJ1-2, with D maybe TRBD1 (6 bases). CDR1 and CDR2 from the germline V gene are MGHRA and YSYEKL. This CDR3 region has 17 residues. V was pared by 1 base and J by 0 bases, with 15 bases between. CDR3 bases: TGCGCCAGCAGCCAAGCAGAGGGGTGGACAGCTAACTATGGCTACACCTTC. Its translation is CASSQAEGWTANYGYTF.

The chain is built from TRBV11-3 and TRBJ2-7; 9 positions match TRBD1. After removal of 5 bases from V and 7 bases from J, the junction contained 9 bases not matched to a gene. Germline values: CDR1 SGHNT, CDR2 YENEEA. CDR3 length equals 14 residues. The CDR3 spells CASSPRTGTGEQYF. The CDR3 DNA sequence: TGTGCCAGCAGCCCGAGGACAGGGACAGGGGAGCAGTACTTC.

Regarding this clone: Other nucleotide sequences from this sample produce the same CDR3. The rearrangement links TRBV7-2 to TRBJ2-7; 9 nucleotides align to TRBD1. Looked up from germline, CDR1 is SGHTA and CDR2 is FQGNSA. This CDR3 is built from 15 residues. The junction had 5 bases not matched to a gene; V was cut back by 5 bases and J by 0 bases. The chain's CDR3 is CASSPGQGVSYEQYF. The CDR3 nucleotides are TGTGCCAGCAGCCCGGGACAGGGTGTCTCCTACGAGCAGTACTTC.

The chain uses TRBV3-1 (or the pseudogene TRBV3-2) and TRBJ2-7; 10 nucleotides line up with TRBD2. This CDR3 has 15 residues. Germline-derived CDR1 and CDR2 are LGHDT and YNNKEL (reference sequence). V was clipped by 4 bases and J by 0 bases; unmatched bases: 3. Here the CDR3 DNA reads TGTGCCAGCAGCCCCTGGACTAGCGGCTCCTACGAGCAGTACTTC. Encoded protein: CASSPWTSGSYEQYF.

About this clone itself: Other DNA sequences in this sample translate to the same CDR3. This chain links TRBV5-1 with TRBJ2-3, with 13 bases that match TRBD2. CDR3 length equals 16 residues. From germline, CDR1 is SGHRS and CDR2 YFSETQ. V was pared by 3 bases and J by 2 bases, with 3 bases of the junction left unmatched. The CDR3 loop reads CASSSGLAGPTDTQYF. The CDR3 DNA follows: TGCGCCAGCAGCTCGGGACTAGCGGGGCCCACAGATACGCAGTATTTT.